This T cell receptor beta chain was sequenced during a study of blood T cells in healthy people across ages. Study conclusions and caveats: Per million T cells, TCR beta diversity dropped roughly linearly as age increased. A strong correlation was found between TCR beta diversity and the percentage of naive T cells.

Donors gave around 9.3 milliliters of peripheral blood apiece. Concerning this clonotype: The antigen is undetermined.

Primers used in a second PCR of about 7 to 12 cycles were a sample-barcoded 5' primer and a J-beta primer mix. A tag from a template-switch adaptor with 12 random nucleotides marked each cDNA molecule. Using its own MiXCR run on the 5' RACE reads, TCRdb lists one record per CDR3 protein. Of approximately 770,000 distinct CDR3 sequences in the sample, roughly 60% were seen once. V was pared by 1 base and J by 5 bases, with 11 bases between. CDR1 and CDR2 (germline): SGHTA, FQGNSA. The CDR3 length is 14 residues. The chain employs TRBV7-2 and TRBJ2-5; possibly TRBD2 for D (5 bases). This clonotype was sampled from a young man in good health. Sequenced: blood. CDR3 loop: CASSLGASRETQYF. CDR3 nucleotides: TGTGCCAGCAGCTTAGGTGCTAGCAGGGAGACCCAGTACTTC.